These 12 T cell receptor beta chains were all obtained from the same sample, sequenced in a study of blood T cell repertoires in COVID-19. Data came from immunoSEQ multiplex PCR; TCRdb stores just in-frame clones and leaves some out. This sample has some 160,000 clones; nearly 80% occur once, and the top ten carry approximately 15%. Material for sequencing was peripheral blood. The source of these receptors is a woman older than 75 with acute or convalescent COVID-19.

The chain couples TRBV2 to TRBJ1-5, with TRBD1 matching over 7 bases. The CDR3 is 14 residues long. Germline CDR1 and CDR2: SNHLY and FYNNEI. With 8 bases clipped from V and 5 bases from J, the junction kept 9 bases outside the gene matches. Here the CDR3 reads CASAFRDRDQPQHF. As DNA, the CDR3 is TGTGCCAGCGCGTTCCGGGACAGAGATCAGCCCCAGCATTTT.

The chain carries TRBV30 and TRBJ1-1; possible D gene TRBD1, 5 bases. This CDR3 is 13 amino acids long. Looked up from germline, CDR1 is GTSNPN and CDR2 is SVGIG (reference sequence). Trimming cost V 3 bases and J 2 bases, with 10 bases left between them. In DNA, the CDR3 is TGTGCCTGGAGGGGGCCAGGCAACACTGAAGCTTTCTTT. Translated, it gives CAWRGPGNTEAFF.

The sample holds one count of this clone. The chain recombines TRBV6-5 with TRBJ1-2, with 8 bases fitting TRBD1. CDR1 is MNHEY and CDR2 is SVGAGI in the germline V gene. CDR3 length equals 15 residues. V shed 6 bases, J shed 7 bases, and the junction held 13 bases outside the gene matches. The CDR3 sequence is CASRSNRGTSGGYTF. The CDR3 region has the DNA TGTGCCAGCAGATCTAACAGGGGGACTTCGGGTGGCTACACCTTC.

This chain joins TRBV3-1 (or the pseudogene TRBV3-2) and TRBJ1-2; a possible D gene is TRBD1 (5 bases). Trimming stripped 4 bases from V and 7 bases from J, with 16 bases between. Germline CDR1 and CDR2: LGHDT and YNNKEL (reference sequence). The CDR3 loop spans 14 amino acids. The DNA of the CDR3 is TGTGCCAGCAGCCGTCAGGGAGGGGCGGGTGGCTACACCTTC. This sequence encodes CASSRQGGAGGYTF.

The gene calls are TRBV6-5 and TRBJ1-2; unclear D gene. CDR3 length equals 11 residues. Germline V lookup: CDR1 MNHEY, CDR2 SVGAGI. Trimming took off 7 bases at V and 5 bases at J, with 8 bases between the two ends. CDR3 nucleotides: TGTGCCAGCAACGTAACATATGGCTACACCTTC. This gives the protein CASNVTYGYTF.

The rearrangement links TRBV19 to TRBJ1-5, with TRBD1 as a possible D gene (6 bases). CDR3 length: 15 residues. Looked up from germline, CDR1 is LNHDA and CDR2 is SQIVND (reference sequence). Between the trimmed V and J ends, which lost 8 bases and 0 bases, there was a span of 14 bases. CDR3 DNA: TGTGCCAGTGCGCCAGGGGCCTATAGCAATCAGCCCCAGCATTTT. This encodes CASAPGAYSNQPQHF.

This clone showed up just once. V and J are TRBV3-1 (or the pseudogene TRBV3-2) and TRBJ2-5; maybe TRBD2 (6 bases). V was cut by 4 bases and J by 2 bases, with 23 bases left in between. CDR1 and CDR2 (germline): LGHDT, YNNKEL (reference sequence). CDR3 size: 18 residues. CDR3 sequence reads: CASSPRTTLHPGQETQYF. The CDR3 DNA is TGTGCCAGCAGCCCCCGGACTACCCTCCACCCGGGTCAAGAGACCCAGTACTTC.

The rearrangement uses TRBV2 and TRBJ2-7; TRBD1 aligns across 7 bases. Trimming at V came to 4 bases and at J to 6 bases, leaving 12 bases not matched to a gene. CDR1 and CDR2 (germline): SNHLY, FYNNEI. CDR3 length: 15 amino acids. CDR3 loop: CASSGTGGVYGEQYF. CDR3 bases: TGTGCCAGCAGTGGGACAGGTGGGGTATACGGCGAGCAGTACTTC.

This clone was counted a few times. The chain recombines TRBV3-1 (or the pseudogene TRBV3-2) with TRBJ2-7; no firm D call. V was trimmed by 4 bases and J by 0 bases, leaving 7 bases between them. Germline-derived CDR1 and CDR2 are LGHDT and YNNKEL (reference sequence). CDR3 length equals 13 residues. The CDR3 nucleotides are TGTGCCAGCAGCCGGCCTAGCTCCTACGAGCAGTACTTC. It yields the protein CASSRPSSYEQYF.

Only a few counts were recorded for this clone. CDR3 in amino acids: CASSIRPWGVNTEAFF. CDR3 coding DNA: TGTGCCAGTAGTATACGCCCCTGGGGCGTGAACACTGAAGCTTTCTTT. The chain is built from TRBV19 and TRBJ1-1; D perhaps matches TRBD1 (5 bases). The germline V gene has CDR1 LNHDA and CDR2 SQIVND (reference sequence). Between the trimmed V and J ends, which lost 2 bases and 0 bases, there was a span of 13 bases. CDR3 length: 16 amino acids.

The chain recombines TRBV6-5 with TRBJ1-1, with TRBD1 matching 7 bases. The J segment lost 4 bases and the V segment lost 2 bases, leaving 4 bases of the junction unmatched. CDR3 length: 14 residues. Germline CDR1 reads MNHEY; CDR2 reads SVGAGI. The CDR3 DNA reads TGTGCCAGCAGTTACAAGAGACAGGGCACTGAAGCTTTCTTT. Its protein is CASSYKRQGTEAFF.

The table lists this clone with a few counts. The genes are TRBV6-4 and TRBJ2-1; 11 positions agree with TRBD2. The germline V gene has CDR1 MRHNA and CDR2 SNTAGT. The length of the CDR3 is 15 residues. J lost 7 bases, V lost 5 bases, and 7 bases had no gene match. The CDR3 DNA reads as TGTGCCAGCAGTTCCACTAGCGGGGGATCGAATGAGCAGTTCTTC. Translation gives CASSSTSGGSNEQFF.